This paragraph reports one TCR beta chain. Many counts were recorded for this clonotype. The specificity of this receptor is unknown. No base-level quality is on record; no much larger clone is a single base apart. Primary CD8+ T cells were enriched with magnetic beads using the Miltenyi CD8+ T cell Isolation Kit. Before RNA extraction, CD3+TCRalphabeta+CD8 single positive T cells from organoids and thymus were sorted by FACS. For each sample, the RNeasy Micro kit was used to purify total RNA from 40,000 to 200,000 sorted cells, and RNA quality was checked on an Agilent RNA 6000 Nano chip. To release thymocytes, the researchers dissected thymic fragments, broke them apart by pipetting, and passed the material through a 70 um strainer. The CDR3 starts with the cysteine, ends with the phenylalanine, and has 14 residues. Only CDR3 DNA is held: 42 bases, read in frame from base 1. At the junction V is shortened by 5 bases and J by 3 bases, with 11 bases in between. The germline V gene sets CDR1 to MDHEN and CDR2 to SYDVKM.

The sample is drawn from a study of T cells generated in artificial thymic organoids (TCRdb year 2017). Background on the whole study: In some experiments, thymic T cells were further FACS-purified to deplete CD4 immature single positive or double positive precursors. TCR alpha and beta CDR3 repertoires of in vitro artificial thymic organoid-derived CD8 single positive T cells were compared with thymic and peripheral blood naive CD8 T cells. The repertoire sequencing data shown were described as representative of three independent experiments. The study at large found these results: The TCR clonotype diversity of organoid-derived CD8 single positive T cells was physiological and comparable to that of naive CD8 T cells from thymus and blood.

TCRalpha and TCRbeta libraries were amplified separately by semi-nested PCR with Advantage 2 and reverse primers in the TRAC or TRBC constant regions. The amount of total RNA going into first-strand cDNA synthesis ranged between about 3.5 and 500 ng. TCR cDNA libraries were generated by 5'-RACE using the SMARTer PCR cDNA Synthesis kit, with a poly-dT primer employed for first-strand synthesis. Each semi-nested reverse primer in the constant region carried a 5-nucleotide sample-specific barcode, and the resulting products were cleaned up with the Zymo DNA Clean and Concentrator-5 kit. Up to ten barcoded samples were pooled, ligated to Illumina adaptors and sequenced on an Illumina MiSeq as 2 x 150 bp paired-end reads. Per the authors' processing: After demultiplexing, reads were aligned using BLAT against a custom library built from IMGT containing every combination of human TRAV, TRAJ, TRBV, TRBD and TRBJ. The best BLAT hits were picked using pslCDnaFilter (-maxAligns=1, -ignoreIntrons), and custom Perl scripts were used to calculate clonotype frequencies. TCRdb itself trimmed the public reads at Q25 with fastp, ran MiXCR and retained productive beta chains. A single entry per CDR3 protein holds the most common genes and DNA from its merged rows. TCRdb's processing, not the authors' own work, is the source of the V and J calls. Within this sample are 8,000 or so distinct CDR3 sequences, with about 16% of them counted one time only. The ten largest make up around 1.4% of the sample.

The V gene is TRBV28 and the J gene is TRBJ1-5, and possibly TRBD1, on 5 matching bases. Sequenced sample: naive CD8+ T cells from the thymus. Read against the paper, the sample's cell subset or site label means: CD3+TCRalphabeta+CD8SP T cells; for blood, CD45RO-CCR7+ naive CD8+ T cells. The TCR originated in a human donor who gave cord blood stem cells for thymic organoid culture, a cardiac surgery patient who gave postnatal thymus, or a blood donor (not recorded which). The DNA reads TGTGCCAGCAGTCCCCGGGGGTTCAATCAGCCCCAGCATTTT. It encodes CASSPRGFNQPQHF.